Following are 8 T cell receptor beta chains from one sample sequenced in a study of shared clonotypes between healthy human individuals. Sequenced by immunoSEQ multiplex PCR; TCRdb stores in-frame clones only, minus some. Counted here are nearly 750,000 clones, around 77% occurring once; the ten biggest clones make up roughly 1.8%. Material: memory CD4+ T cells sorted from blood. This sample's subset: CD45RA-negative fraction. These receptors originate from a woman aged 25 to 45 in good health.

This chain uses TRBV11-2 with TRBJ2-7, with D tentatively TRBD2 (6 bases). V gave up 3 bases and J gave up 6 bases, with 12 bases separating them. Germline V lookup: CDR1 SGHAT, CDR2 FQNNGV. The CDR3 runs to 13 residues. CDR3 amino acids: CASSFLDSGEQYF. CDR3 coding DNA: TGTGCCAGCAGCTTCCTTGATAGCGGCGAGCAGTACTTC.

The J gene is TRBJ2-1, the V gene TRBV6-5, with no clear D. This CDR3 has 12 residues. CDR1 is MNHEY and CDR2 is SVGAGI in the germline V gene. Trimming took 6 bases from V and 2 from J, leaving 5 bases between them. The CDR3 is CASRAPYNEQFF. The CDR3, as DNA: TGTGCCAGCAGGGCACCCTACAATGAGCAGTTCTTC.

The chain couples TRBV28 to TRBJ1-5, with D maybe TRBD1 (6 bases). V lost 5 bases and J lost 4, with 15 bases in between. Germline V lookup: CDR1 MDHEN, CDR2 SYDVKM. This CDR3 region has 15 residues. CDR3 sequence reads: CASSLAGAHNQPQHF. The CDR3 DNA reads as TGTGCCAGCAGTCTTGCAGGGGCCCATAATCAGCCCCAGCATTTT.

CDR3 loop: CASSKGQGSNEQYF. The DNA of the CDR3 is TGTGCCAGTAGTAAAGGACAGGGAAGCAACGAGCAGTACTTC. V usage is TRBV19 and J usage is TRBJ2-7; TRBD1 aligns across 8 bases. The CDR3 has 14 residues. Germline V CDR1 and CDR2: LNHDA, SQIVND (reference sequence). The J segment lost 5 bases and the V segment lost 4 bases, leaving 7 bases of the junction unmatched.

This chain uses TRBV7-2 with TRBJ2-2; tentative D call: TRBD2 (6 bases). This CDR3 has 16 residues. In germline, CDR1 is SGHTA, CDR2 FQGNSA. The ends were cut back, 2 bases at V and 0 bases at J, with 10 bases in the middle. CDR3 DNA sequence: TGTGCCAGCAGCTTATTGCGGGGCCCGAACACCGGGGAGCTGTTTTTT. It specifies CASSLLRGPNTGELFF. Using reference TRBV7-2 and TRBJ2-2 for the parts outside the CDR3, the full variable domain is GAGVSQSPSNKVTEKGKDVELRCDPISGHTALYWYRQSLGQGLEFLIYFQGNSAPDKSGLPSDRFSAERTGGSVSTLTIQRTQQEDSAVYLCASSLLRGPNTGELFFGEGSRLTVL.

The genes are TRBV5-1 and TRBJ1-2; a weak D match, TRBD1 (5 bases). The CDR3 is 15 amino acids. The germline V gene encodes CDR1 SGHRS and CDR2 YFSETQ. V lost 4 bases to trimming and J lost 5 bases, with 18 bases between them. The CDR3 protein is CASSVTAAKGYGYTF. For the CDR3, the DNA is TGCGCCAGCAGCGTGACAGCCGCTAAGGGGTATGGCTACACCTTC.

This chain connects TRBV25-1 to TRBJ2-3; 13 bases match TRBD2. The CDR3 contains 17 residues. V lost 1 base, J lost 5 bases, and 6 bases stayed unmatched. Germline CDR1 is MGHDK and CDR2 is SYGVNS. In DNA form, the CDR3 reads TGTGCCAGCAGTGAATTTACTAGCGGGAGGGCCAAAGATACGCAGTATTTT. Translated: CASSEFTSGRAKDTQYF. The complete variable domain, with remaining parts taken from reference TRBV25-1 and TRBJ2-3, reads EADIYQTPRYLVIGTGKKITLECSQTMGHDKMYWYQQDPGMELHLIHYSYGVNSTEKGDLSSESTVSRIRTEHFPLTLESARPSHTSQYLCASSEFTSGRAKDTQYFGPGTRLTVL.

The chain employs TRBV5-1 and TRBJ2-2; D call uncertain. The CDR3 extends over 13 amino acids. The germline V and J ends were trimmed by 5 bases and 4 bases, with 9 bases remaining between them. The germline gives CDR1 SGHRS, CDR2 YFSETQ. The CDR3: CASSFTITGELFF. The CDR3 DNA follows: TGCGCCAGCAGTTTCACGATCACCGGGGAGCTGTTTTTT.